This TCR beta chain came from a study of glioma-infiltrating T cells. CDR1 and CDR2 (germline): SGHRS, YFSETQ. CDR3 size: 16 residues. V was cut by 4 bases and J by 6 bases, with 20 bases left in between. Comment on this clonotype: The antigen is undetermined.

TCR alpha and beta CDR3 regions were amplified from RNA using iRepertoire nested multiplex PCR. Each CDR3 protein is one row after TCRdb ran MiXCR on the multiplex PCR reads. The sample includes 150,000 to 200,000 distinct CDR3 sequences, over 40% of them seen just once. General observations from the study: Tissue-blood divergence was below expectation in non-neoplastic patients, above in gliomas.

The sample taken for sequencing was glioma tissue, nonneoplastic brain tissue, or PBMCs (not recorded which). This sequence was found in a human donor with low-grade glioma or glioblastoma, undergoing nonglioma brain surgery, or in good health (not recorded which). This chain joins TRBV5-1 and TRBJ2-4; the D gene is possibly TRBD2 (6 bases). The CDR3 DNA reads TGCGCCAGCAGCCCTAGTGTAGCGGAGAGCCGAAACATTCAGTACTTC. It codes for CASSPSVAESRNIQYF. The variable domain in full, completed from reference TRBV5-1 and TRBJ2-4, reads KAGVTQTPRYLIKTRGQQVTLSCSPISGHRSVSWYQQTPGQGLQFLFEYFSETQRNKGNFPGRFSGRQFSNSRSEMNVSTLELGDSALYLCASSPSVAESRNIQYFGAGTRLSVL.